The present entry profiles one T cell receptor beta chain with its context. Its specificity is not known. This PCR relied on a set of 60 Vbeta primers and 13 Jbeta primers. Assay: immunoSEQ multiplex PCR; the TCRdb copy retains only in-frame clones and omits some. The sample shows 150,000 to 180,000 clones, roughly four fifths of them seen only once. This sample was included in a study of cytomegalovirus exposure and HLA in healthy donors. The CDR3 totals 14 residues. Unmatched junction bases numbered 14, after V lost 8 bases and J lost 12 bases. The germline V gene encodes CDR1 MNHNY and CDR2 SVGAGI (reference sequence). Findings and limits, study-wide: TCR beta sequences reportedly predicted most subjects' HLA-A and HLA-B alleles accurately. In a later analysis, specific HLA alleles were associated with approximately 16,000 TCR beta sequences at a 0.05 false discovery rate. Immune exposure was documented only through CMV serostatus.

The sequence was collected from a man between 18 and 29 years old in good health and CMV-seronegative. Sequenced sample: PBMCs. The V and J genes are TRBV6-6 and TRBJ1-4, with TRBD1 matching 8 bases. CDR3 coding DNA: TGTGCCAGCTCCCCCGGGACAGGAGGTTTGGAACTGTTTTTT. It codes for CASSPGTGGLELFF.